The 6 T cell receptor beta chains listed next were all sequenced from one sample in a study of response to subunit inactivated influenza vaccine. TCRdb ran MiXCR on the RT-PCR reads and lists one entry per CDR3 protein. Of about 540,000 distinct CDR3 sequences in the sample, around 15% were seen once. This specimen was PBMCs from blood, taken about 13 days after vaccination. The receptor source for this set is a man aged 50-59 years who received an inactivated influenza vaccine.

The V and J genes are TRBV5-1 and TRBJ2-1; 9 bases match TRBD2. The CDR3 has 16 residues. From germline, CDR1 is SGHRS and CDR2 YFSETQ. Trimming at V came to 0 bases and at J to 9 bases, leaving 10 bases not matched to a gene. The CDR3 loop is CASSLVPSGNVGEQFF. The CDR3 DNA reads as TGCGCCAGCAGCTTGGTTCCTAGCGGGAACGTCGGTGAGCAGTTCTTC.

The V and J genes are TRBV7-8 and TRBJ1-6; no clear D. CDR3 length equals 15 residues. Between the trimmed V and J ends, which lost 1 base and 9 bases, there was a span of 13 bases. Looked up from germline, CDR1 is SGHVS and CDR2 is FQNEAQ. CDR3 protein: CASSLVGTLGSPLHF. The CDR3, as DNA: TGTGCCAGCAGCTTAGTTGGAACCCTGGGTTCACCCCTCCACTTT.

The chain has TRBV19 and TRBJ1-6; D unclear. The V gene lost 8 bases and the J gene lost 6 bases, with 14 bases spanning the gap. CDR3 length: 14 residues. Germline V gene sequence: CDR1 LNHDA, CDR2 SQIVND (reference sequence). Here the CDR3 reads CASERAVGNSPLHF. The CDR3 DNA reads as TGTGCCAGTGAGAGAGCGGTCGGTAATTCACCCCTCCACTTT. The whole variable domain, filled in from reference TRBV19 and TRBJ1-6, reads DGGITQSPKYLFRKEGQNVTLSCEQNLNHDAMYWYRQDPGQGLRLIYYSQIVNDFQKGDIAEGYSVSREKKESFPLTVTSAQKNPTAFYLCASERAVGNSPLHFGNGTRLTVT.

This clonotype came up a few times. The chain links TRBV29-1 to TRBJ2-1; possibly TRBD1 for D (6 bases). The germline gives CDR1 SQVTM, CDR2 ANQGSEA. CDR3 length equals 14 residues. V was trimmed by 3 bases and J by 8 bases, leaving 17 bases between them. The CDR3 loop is CSVEGHKIGDEQFF. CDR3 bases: TGCAGCGTTGAGGGACATAAAATCGGTGATGAGCAGTTCTTC.

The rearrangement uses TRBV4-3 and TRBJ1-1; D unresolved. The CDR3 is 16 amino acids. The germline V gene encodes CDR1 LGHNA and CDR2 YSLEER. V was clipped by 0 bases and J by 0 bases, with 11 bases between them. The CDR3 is CASSQEDRRVNTEAFF. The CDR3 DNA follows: TGCGCCAGCAGCCAAGAGGATCGTAGAGTGAACACTGAAGCTTTCTTT.

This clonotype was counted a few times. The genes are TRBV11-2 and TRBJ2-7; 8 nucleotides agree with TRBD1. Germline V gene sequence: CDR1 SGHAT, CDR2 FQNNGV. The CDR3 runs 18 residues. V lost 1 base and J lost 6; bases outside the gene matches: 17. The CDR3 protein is CASSLVGRGRGMASEQYF. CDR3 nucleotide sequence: TGTGCCAGCAGCTTAGTGGGCAGGGGGCGGGGAATGGCTAGCGAGCAGTACTTC. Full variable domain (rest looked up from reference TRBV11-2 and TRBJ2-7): EAGVAQSPRYKIIEKRQSVAFWCNPISGHATLYWYQQILGQGPKLLIQFQNNGVVDDSQLPKDRFSAERLKGVDSTLKIQPAKLEDSAVYLCASSLVGRGRGMASEQYFGPGTRLTVT.